The 23 T cell receptor beta chains in this list originate from one sample, sequenced in a study of tumor and adjacent non-tumor tissue in lung cancer. Three rounds of nested PCR, following a modified ARM-PCR protocol, produced the TCRbeta library. MiXCR was run by TCRdb on the multiplex PCR reads, yielding one entry per CDR3 protein. Of some 80,000 distinct CDR3 sequences listed, about 77% are singletons. No cell sorting was done before RNA was extracted from the tissue. The normal lung tissue was taken more than 3 cm from the tumor edge. Input material: distant non-tumor lung tissue. Receptors originate from a woman between 50 and 59 years old with non-small cell lung cancer.

This clonotype was picked up one time. One end of the junction varies from germline; a read error may be responsible. The rearrangement joins TRBV11-2 to TRBJ2-3; D tentatively reads TRBD1 or TRBD2 (5 bases each). CDR3 length: 15 residues. CDR1 is SGHAT, CDR2 FQNNGV, per germline. The CDR3 protein is CASSLRPPRDLTQYF. In nucleotides, the CDR3 is TGTGCCAGTAGCTTAAGACCCCCAAGGGACCTTACGCAGTATTTT.

About this clonotype: At one end the junction does not follow the germline gene, possibly because of a read error. The CDR3 nucleotides read TGCAGCGTTGAAGATCTAACGGGGTGGAGCTCCCACAATGAACAGTTCTTC. Amino acids: CSVEDLTGWSSHNEQFF. This chain uses TRBV29-1 with TRBJ2-1; possible D gene TRBD2, 5 bases. Looked up from germline, CDR1 is SQVTM and CDR2 is ANQGSEA. The CDR3 spans 17 residues.

In the case of this clonotype: Its ends do not fully match the called genes, so a read error is possible. This sequence joins TRBV6-5 and TRBJ1-1; D is ambiguous. Per germline, CDR1 MNHEY and CDR2 SVGAGI. This CDR3 is built from 13 residues. CDR3 nucleotide sequence: TGTGCCAGCATTAAGATAGGGAACACTGAAGCGTTCTTT. Amino acid sequence: CASIKIGNTEAFF.

Remarks on this clonotype: A junction boundary mismatches the germline segment, possibly from a read error. The chain has TRBV4-2 and TRBJ2-7, with 10 nucleotides matching TRBD2. The CDR3 has 15 residues. Germline V gene lookup returns CDR1 LGHNA and CDR2 YNFKEQ. CDR3 nucleotide sequence: TGCGCCAGCAGCATTTCTAGCGGGAGAGGGGGCGAACAGTACTTC. Its translation is CASSISSGRGGEQYF.

On this clonotype itself: One end of the junction varies from germline; a read error may be responsible. The chain carries TRBV11-2 and TRBJ2-3; possibly TRBD1 for D (6 bases). CDR3 length: 14 residues. The germline gives CDR1 SGHAT, CDR2 FQNNGV. The DNA for the CDR3 is TGTGCCAGCAGCCAGGGACACGGCACAGATACGCAGAATTTT. This gives the protein CASSQGHGTDTQNF.

This clonotype was detected many times. The chain couples TRBV5-4 to TRBJ2-2, with D tentatively TRBD2 (7 bases). V was clipped by 5 bases and J by 5 bases, with 19 bases between them. The CDR3 runs 16 residues. Germline assignment: CDR1 SGHNT and CDR2 YYREEE (reference sequence). CDR3 in DNA: TGTGCCAGCAGGTCAACAGGGCAGGGAGGGACCGGGGAGCTGTTTTTT. Protein product: CASRSTGQGGTGELFF.

Notes on this clonotype: An end of the junction does not agree with germline; a read error may underlie this. The chain combines TRBV4-1 with TRBJ2-3; 9 bases line up with TRBD1. CDR3 length: 15 residues. Germline lookup yields CDR1 MGHRA and CDR2 YSYEKL. CDR3 in DNA: TGCGCCAGCGGACAATCGGGACAGGGCACAGATACGCAGTATTTC. Its protein product is CASGQSGQGTDTQYF.

Regarding this clonotype: The junction does not match germline at one end; this may be a read error. The J gene is TRBJ2-7, the V gene TRBV2; weak D call: TRBD1 (5 bases). Per germline, CDR1 SNHLY and CDR2 FYNNEI. The CDR3 has 14 amino acids. The CDR3 nucleotides read TGTGCGAGCAGTGAATCGGGCAGGGTCTACGAGCAGCACTTC. The encoded protein is CASSESGRVYEQHF.

This chain links TRBV19 with TRBJ2-6, with D possibly being TRBD1 or TRBD2 (6 bases each). Trimming left V 5 bases short and J 5 bases short, with 19 bases between. Germline values: CDR1 LNHDA, CDR2 SQIVND (reference sequence). The CDR3 is 17 residues long. The CDR3 spells CASSGYRAGSRANVLTF. The CDR3 nucleotides are TGTGCCAGTAGTGGGTACAGGGCGGGATCTCGGGCCAACGTCCTGACTTTC.

This clonotype rates as medium-sized. The V call is TRBV29-1, the J call TRBJ1-4; maybe TRBD1 (6 bases). This CDR3 spans 15 amino acids. Trimming shortened V by 6 bases and J by 5 bases, and 19 bases separated the two germline ends. The germline V gene encodes CDR1 SQVTM and CDR2 ANQGSEA. The CDR3: CSVRPETGLNEKLFF. The DNA of the CDR3 is TGCAGCGTCAGACCCGAGACAGGTCTCAATGAAAAACTGTTTTTT.

To note about this clonotype: One junction end disagrees with the germline gene, perhaps due to a read error. This chain joins TRBV5-5 and TRBJ2-7; TRBD1 is a possible D gene (5 bases). The CDR3 extends over 16 amino acids. Per germline, CDR1 SGHKS and CDR2 YYEKEE (reference sequence). The CDR3 DNA sequence: TGTGCCAACAGGTTCTCCATTTTCGACAGAGTCTACGAGCAGTATTTC. Translating it yields CANRFSIFDRVYEQYF.

Only one count was recorded for this clonotype. Its ends do not fully match the called genes, so a read error is possible. This chain joins TRBV11-2 and TRBJ1-5; D uncertain. CDR1 and CDR2 from the germline V gene are SGHAT and FQNNGV. The CDR3 totals 15 residues. The CDR3 spells CPSSLSYMDHQPQHF. The CDR3 nucleotides are TGTCCCAGCAGCCTCTCCTACATGGACCATCAGCCCCAGCATTTT.

To note about this clonotype: A read error may account for a junction end that differs from germline. The chain joins TRBV29-1 to TRBJ2-5; tentatively, D is TRBD2 (6 bases). The V gene's germline CDR1 is SQVTM and CDR2 ANQGSEA. CDR3 size: 14 residues. The CDR3: CRVEDGSRGGTQYF. The CDR3 nucleotides read TGCAGGGTTGAAGATGGTTCAAGGGGAGGGACCCAGTACTTC.

This clonotype came up a few times. This may come from a read error, since a much larger clone is one base off. The CDR3 DNA reads as TGCAGTGCGCCCCCGGGACTAGCGGGAGTAGCAGATACGCAGTATTTT. Translation gives CSAPPGLAGVADTQYF. V and J are TRBV20-1 and TRBJ2-3; TRBD2 aligns across 14 bases. The V gene's germline CDR1 is DFQATT and CDR2 SNEGSKA (reference sequence). This CDR3 has 16 amino acids. V was pared by 6 bases and J by 4 bases, with 9 bases of the junction left unmatched.

On this clonotype itself: No conserved phenylalanine or tryptophan is present at the end of the CDR3, so a read error is the likely explanation. The chain uses TRBV29-1 and TRBJ2-2; perhaps D is TRBD1 or TRBD2 (5 bases each). CDR3 length: 14 amino acids. Germline V gene lookup returns CDR1 SQVTM and CDR2 ANQGSEA. The DNA of the CDR3 is TGCAGCGCATTGGGACCTGCGAACACCGGGGAACTGTTTTCT. The encoded protein is CSALGPANTGELFS.

In the case of this clonotype: Sequence at one end of the junction differs from germline and may be a read error. The chain links TRBV7-8 to TRBJ2-7; 8 nucleotides agree with TRBD1. The CDR3 sequence is 18 residues long. CDR1 and CDR2 (germline): SGHVS, FQNEAQ. CDR3 sequence: CDSSLVVGGRTGSYEQYF. The CDR3 DNA sequence: TGTGACAGCAGCTTAGTCGTTGGCGGCCGGACAGGGTCCTACGAGCAATACTTC.

With respect to this clonotype: The conserved closing phenylalanine or tryptophan is absent in this CDR3, likely reflecting a read error. The DNA is omitted, as the CDR3 cannot be located on it reliably, and the CDR3 follows TCRdb's listing. This CDR3 reads CATGPGEDYDFTS. The gene calls are TRBV11-2 and TRBJ1-2; the DNA was not compared with TRBD1, the D call given in the table. Germline V gene lookup returns CDR1 SGHAT and CDR2 FQNNGV. A total of 13 residues make up the CDR3, ends included.

A single count supports this clonotype. Because the CDR3 is missing its conserved closing phenylalanine or tryptophan, this is likely a read error. V usage is TRBV6-5 and J usage is TRBJ2-7; D ambiguous. The CDR3 extends over 16 amino acids. The V gene's germline CDR1 is MNHEY and CDR2 SVGAGI. CDR3 loop: CASCYVSAPTAYEQYL. For the CDR3, the DNA is TGTGCCAGCTGTTACGTCTCAGCTCCGACTGCCTACGAGCAGTACCTC.

Details on this clonotype: An end of the junction differs from the germline gene, which may be a read error. The chain recombines TRBV6-6 with TRBJ2-3; the D gene is possibly TRBD1 (5 bases). Per germline, CDR1 MNHNY and CDR2 SVGAGI (reference sequence). The CDR3 contains 14 residues. CDR3 sequence: CVSTEDSTTDTKYF. The DNA for the CDR3 is TGTGTCAGCACCGAAGACAGTACTACGGATACGAAGTATTTT.

Regarding this clonotype: The missing conserved phenylalanine or tryptophan at the end of this CDR3 makes a read error likely. This rearrangement joins TRBV11-2 to TRBJ2-1, with 9 nucleotides matching TRBD2. CDR1 is SGHAT and CDR2 is FQNNGV in the germline V gene. CDR3 length: 15 residues. The CDR3 coding sequence is TGTGCAAGCAGCTCCGTAGCGGGAGAAAGGGATGATCAGTTCATC. Protein sequence: CASSSVAGERDDQFI.

As to this clonotype: One end of the junction varies from germline; a read error may be responsible. The genes are TRBV12-3 or TRBV12-4 and TRBJ2-2; tentatively, D is TRBD1 (6 bases). The CDR3 has 15 amino acids. This chain's CDR3 is CTSSPGQGITGEMFF. The CDR3 nucleotides are TGTACCAGCAGCCCGGGCCAGGGGATCACCGGGGAGATGTTTTTT.

This clonotype was counted a single time. The chain links TRBV7-2 to TRBJ1-2; D call uncertain. Trimming shortened V by 10 bases and J by 1 base, and 13 bases separated the two germline ends. The CDR3 consists of 13 residues. CDR1 is SGHTA and CDR2 is FQGNSA in the germline V gene. CDR3 nucleotide sequence: TGTGCCACCCCTCGCCGGATTAACTATGGCTACACCTTC. Translated, it gives CATPRRINYGYTF.

As for this clonotype: An end of the junction differs from the germline gene, which may be a read error. The V and J genes are TRBV29-1 and TRBJ1-5, with D possibly TRBD1 on 6 matching bases. The CDR3 loop spans 15 amino acids. Germline V gene data show CDR1 as SQVTM and CDR2 as ANQGSEA. The CDR3 nucleotides read TGCAGCGTTGAATTAGGTCGAGGGGGAGATCAGCCCAAGCATTTC. Translating gives CSVELGRGGDQPKHF.